This record looks at one T cell receptor (beta chain) sequence and its context. This specimen belongs to a study of blood T cell repertoires in COVID-19. Study as a whole: Some COVID-19 samples were acute and others convalescent; all came from the United States, Italy and Spain. Sources were T cells, B-cell-depleted T cells, or PBMCs; the material itself was cDNA or gDNA.

The CDR3 consists of 16 residues. V was pared by 1 base and J by 5 bases, with 14 bases between. Germline loops: CDR1 MNHNS, CDR2 SASEGT. Per the original methods: Nucleated cell number was recorded as an estimate derived from reference gene primer amplification. The table came from immunoSEQ multiplex PCR; TCRdb's copy has only in-frame clones and leaves some out. V and J calls and clone size are given by that table; D and trimming were obtained from the DNA. The table shows some 150,000 clones, with around 84% occurring only once. Sequencing input: peripheral blood. The TCR comes from a human donor with acute or convalescent COVID-19. The donor label of this sample is uncertain. The chain combines TRBV6-1 with TRBJ1-4; D is uncertain. CDR3 sequence reads: CASSEGMRVGNEKLFF. The CDR3 coding sequence is TGTGCCAGCAGTGAAGGGATGAGGGTTGGGAATGAAAAACTGTTTTTT.